This section outlines one T cell receptor (beta chain) sequence together with its context. The CDR3 spans 15 residues. Per the germline V gene, CDR1 is MNHEY and CDR2 is SVGAGI. V lost 8 bases, J lost 1 base, and 14 bases lay in between. This table comes from immunoSEQ multiplex PCR, and its TCRdb copy is limited to in-frame clones, with some not included. The table shows around 250,000 clones, with about 90% occurring only once. This record comes from a study of blood T cell repertoires in COVID-19. The rearrangement uses TRBV6-5 and TRBJ2-2; D is perhaps TRBD2 (5 bases). This clonotype was sampled from a young woman with acute COVID-19. What was sequenced was PBMCs or T cells enriched from blood (not recorded which). This CDR3 is CASYPVGRNTGELFF. CDR3 nucleotides: TGTGCCAGCTACCCGGTTGGGAGGAACACCGGGGAGCTGTTTTTT.